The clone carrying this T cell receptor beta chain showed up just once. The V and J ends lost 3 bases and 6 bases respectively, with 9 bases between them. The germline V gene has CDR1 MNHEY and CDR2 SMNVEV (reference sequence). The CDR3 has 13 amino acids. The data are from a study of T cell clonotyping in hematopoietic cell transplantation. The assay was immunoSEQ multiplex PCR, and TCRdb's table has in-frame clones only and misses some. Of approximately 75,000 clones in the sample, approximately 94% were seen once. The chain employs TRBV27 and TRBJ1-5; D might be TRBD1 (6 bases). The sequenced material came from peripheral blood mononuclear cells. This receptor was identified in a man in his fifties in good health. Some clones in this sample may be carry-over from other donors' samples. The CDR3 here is CASSLGGGQPQHF. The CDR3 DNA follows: TGTGCCAGCAGTTTGGGGGGCGGTCAGCCCCAGCATTTT.